This T cell receptor (beta chain) stems from a study of a mutant IDH1 vaccine in newly diagnosed glioma. Study background: Treated patients comprised approximately 62% males and roughly 40% females, mean age roughly 43 years. Patients previously underwent radiotherapy, temozolomide, or both, and most underwent both.

The time point is: week 47, end of study. With topical imiquimod, each dose of the vaccine consisted of 300 ug of mutant IDH1 20-mer peptide. All eight of the vaccinations patients received fell in weeks 1, 3, 5, 7, 11, 15, 19 and 23. Using immunoSEQ multiplex PCR, the repertoire was profiled, and TCRdb retains in-frame clones only, with some absent. The sample holds around 50,000 clones, about 88% seen once. A single count supports this clone. Its specificity is unknown. From germline, CDR1 is MNHEY and CDR2 SMNVEV (reference sequence). The CDR3 spans 14 residues. The V gene lost 6 bases and the J gene lost 7 bases, with 16 bases spanning the gap.

The clonotype comes from a woman aged 30 to 39 with glioma. Some clones in this sample may be carry-over from other donors' samples. Here the sequenced sample was PBMCs, taken from a glioma patient whose treatment included an IDH1 peptide vaccine. The genes are TRBV27 and TRBJ1-5; D possibly corresponds to TRBD1 (6 bases). The CDR3 sequence is CASSLGGQGQPQHF. The CDR3 coding sequence is TGTGCCAGCAGCCTTGGGGGGCAGGGACAGCCCCAGCATTTT.